This T cell receptor (beta chain) derives from a study of T cell changes during pregnancy in multiple sclerosis. CDR1 SGDLS and CDR2 YYNGEE come from the germline V gene. The V and J ends lost 0 bases and 3 bases respectively, with 7 bases between them. This CDR3 spans 13 amino acids. Sequencing used immunoSEQ multiplex PCR; TCRdb keeps in-frame clones, though not all of them. The sample has fewer than 50,000 clones, approximately 90% seen once. The sample here was CD4+ T cells from peripheral blood mononuclear cells, taken in the second trimester of pregnancy. V gene TRBV9 combines with J gene TRBJ2-7; perhaps TRBD1 as D (6 bases). The sequence derives from a female donor in good health, enrolled as a control in a pregnancy study. CDR3 protein: CASSVEQGYEQYF. CDR3 DNA: TGTGCCAGCAGCGTAGAACAGGGCTACGAGCAGTACTTC.